Reported below is one T cell receptor (beta chain). What it recognizes is unknown. 60 Vbeta and 13 Jbeta primers were used in PCR. Clones were sequenced by immunoSEQ multiplex PCR, and TCRdb holds only the in-frame ones, with some missing. In the table there are approximately 150,000 clones, under 90% of which are singletons. V shed 7 bases and J 5 bases; nucleotides not matched to a gene: 11. The CDR3 is made up of 15 amino acids. The V gene's germline CDR1 is MGHDK and CDR2 SYGVNS. The data derive from a study of cytomegalovirus exposure and HLA in healthy donors. Findings and caveats of the study: According to a later analysis, most TCR beta chains associated with CMV appeared HLA-restricted. Later on, a genetic analysis was performed. It linked a missense variant in DCLRE1C with V- and J-gene trimming of TCR beta.

The source material was PBMCs. The V gene is TRBV25-1, the J gene TRBJ2-5; 9 bases match TRBD2. The sequence came from a man aged 25-40 years in good health and CMV-seropositive. CDR3 in amino acids: CASMIGRGGLETQYF. The CDR3 nucleotides read TGTGCCAGCATGATTGGGCGGGGGGGGTTGGAGACCCAGTACTTC.